Given below is one T cell receptor beta chain in context. As yet, its antigen is unknown. The protocol was immunoSEQ multiplex PCR, while the TCRdb copy is restricted to in-frame clones and leaves out a portion. Altogether roughly 2.6 million clones are present, approximately 94% being singletons, with the ten largest covering under 0.15%. The sample is drawn from a study of shared clonotypes between healthy human individuals. Background on the study: Each donor had three CD4 naive, three CD4 memory, two CD8 naive and one CD8 memory plate. Points from the study as a whole: Clonotypes shared by all four donors outscored non-shared clonotypes in generation probability. Memory subsets generally showed lower estimated richness than naive subsets.

CD4+ cell separation produced CD45RA+ naive and CD45RA-negative memory subsets. Germline V gives CDR1 SGDLS, CDR2 YYNGEE. The V end was cut by 0 bases, the J end by 0 bases, with 7 bases between. The CDR3 covers 14 residues. The sequence came from a man in his late teens or twenties in good health. Sequencing used naive CD4+ T cells sorted from blood. Subset indicated: CD45RA+ positively selected. The chain combines TRBV9 with TRBJ2-7; D gene uncertain. The CDR3 DNA reads as TGTGCCAGCAGCGTAGAACAGAGCTCCTACGAGCAGTACTTC. This translates into CASSVEQSSYEQYF.